This TCR beta chain was profiled in a study of metastatic and nonmetastatic thyroid tumors. Overall study context: Where malignant and benign thyroid patients were concerned, repertoires were compared across blood and tumor or nodule tissue. Regarding the study as a whole: Versus benign nodules, malignant thyroid tumors reportedly had significantly higher TCR beta diversity, in blood and tumor.

This clone was counted a single time. The antigen is unknown. This sequence may be a read error, since a much larger clone differs from it by one base. Under the authors' procedure: Clinicopathological groups differed in CDR3, with these differences serving to build a distant-metastasis classifier for papillary thyroid cancer. TCRdb re-called the PCR reads via MiXCR. The authors' filters were not applied to this entry. The sample holds 10,000 to 12,000 clones, 28% seen once. Trimming shortened V by 7 bases and J by 1 base, and 13 bases separated the two germline ends. CDR1 and CDR2 (germline): MNHNS, SASEGT. The CDR3 totals 14 residues. The entire patient cohort was treatment-naive prior to thyroid surgery.

The receptor was isolated from a male donor with papillary thyroid cancer or a benign thyroid nodule (not recorded which). Some clones in this sample may be carry-over from other donors' samples. Sequencing was carried out using tumor tissue. The chain couples TRBV6-1 to TRBJ2-5, with D uncertain. The CDR3 region has the DNA TGTGCCAGCATCCCCCACGGCACCCAAGAGACCCAGTACTTC. It yields the protein CASIPHGTQETQYF.